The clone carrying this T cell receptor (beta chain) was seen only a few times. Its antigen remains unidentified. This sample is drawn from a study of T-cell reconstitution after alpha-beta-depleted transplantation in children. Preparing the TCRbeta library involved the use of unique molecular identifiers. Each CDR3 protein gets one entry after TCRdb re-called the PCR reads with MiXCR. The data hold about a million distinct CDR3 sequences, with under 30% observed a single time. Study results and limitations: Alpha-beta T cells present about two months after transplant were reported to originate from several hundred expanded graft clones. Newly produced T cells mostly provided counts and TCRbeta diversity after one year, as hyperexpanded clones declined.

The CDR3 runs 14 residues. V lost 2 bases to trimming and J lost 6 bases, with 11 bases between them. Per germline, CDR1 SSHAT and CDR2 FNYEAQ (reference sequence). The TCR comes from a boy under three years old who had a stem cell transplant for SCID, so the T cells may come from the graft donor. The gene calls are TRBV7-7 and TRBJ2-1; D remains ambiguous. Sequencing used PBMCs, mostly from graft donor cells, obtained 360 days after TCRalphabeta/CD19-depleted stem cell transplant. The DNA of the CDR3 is TGTGCCAGCAGCTTATCTAGGATGTCCAATGAGCAGTTCTTC. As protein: CASSLSRMSNEQFF.